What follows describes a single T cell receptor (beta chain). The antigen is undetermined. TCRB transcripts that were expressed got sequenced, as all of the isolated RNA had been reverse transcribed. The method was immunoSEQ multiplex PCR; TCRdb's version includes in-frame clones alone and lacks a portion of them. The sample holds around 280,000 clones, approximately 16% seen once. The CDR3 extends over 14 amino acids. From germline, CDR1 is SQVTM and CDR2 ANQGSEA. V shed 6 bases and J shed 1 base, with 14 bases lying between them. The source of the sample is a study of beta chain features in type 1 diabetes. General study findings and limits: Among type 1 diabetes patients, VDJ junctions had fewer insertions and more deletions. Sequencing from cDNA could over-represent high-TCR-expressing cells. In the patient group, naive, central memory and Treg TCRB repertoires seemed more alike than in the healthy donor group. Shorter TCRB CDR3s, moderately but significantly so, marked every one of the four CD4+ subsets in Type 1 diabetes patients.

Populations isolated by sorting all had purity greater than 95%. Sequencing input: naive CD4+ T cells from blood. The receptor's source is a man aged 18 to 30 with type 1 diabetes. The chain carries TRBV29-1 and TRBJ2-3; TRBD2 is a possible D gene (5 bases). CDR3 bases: TGCAGCGTACATACTAGATTCGGCACAGATACGCAGTATTTT. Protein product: CSVHTRFGTDTQYF.